This T cell receptor beta chain originates from a study of blood T cell repertoires in COVID-19. V trimming: 10 bases; J trimming: 2 bases; junction bases outside the gene matches: 9. This CDR3 is 14 amino acids long. Germline lookup yields CDR1 ENHRY and CDR2 SYGVKD. Sequencing was performed with immunoSEQ multiplex PCR; in TCRdb, only in-frame clones are kept and a portion is missing. Of approximately 61,000 clones in the sample, around 85% were seen once. The sequence derives from a man aged 65 to 85 with acute or convalescent COVID-19. The sample comprised peripheral blood. The V call is TRBV10-3, the J call TRBJ1-1; 8 nucleotides match TRBD1. CDR3 sequence reads: CASLKDRANTEAFF. The DNA for the CDR3 is TGTGCCAGTCTCAAGGACAGGGCTAACACTGAAGCTTTCTTT.